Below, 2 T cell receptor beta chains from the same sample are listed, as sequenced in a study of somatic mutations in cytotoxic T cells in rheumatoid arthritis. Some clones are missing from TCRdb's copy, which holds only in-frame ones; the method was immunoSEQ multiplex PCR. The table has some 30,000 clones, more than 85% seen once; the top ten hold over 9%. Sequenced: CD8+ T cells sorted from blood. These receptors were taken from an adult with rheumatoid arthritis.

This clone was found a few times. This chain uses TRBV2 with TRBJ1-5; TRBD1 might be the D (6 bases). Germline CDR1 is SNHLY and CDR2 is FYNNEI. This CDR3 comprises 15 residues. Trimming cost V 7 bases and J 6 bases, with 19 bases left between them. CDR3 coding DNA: TGTGCCAGCAATAGACTACAGGGCTCGGCTCAGCCCCAGCATTTT. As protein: CASNRLQGSAQPQHF. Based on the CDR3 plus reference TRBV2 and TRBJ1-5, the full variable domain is EPEVTQTPSHQVTQMGQEVILRCVPISNHLYFYWYRQILGQKVEFLVSFYNNEISEKSEIFDDQFSVERPDGSNFTLKIRSTKLEDSAMYFCASNRLQGSAQPQHFGDGTRLSIL.

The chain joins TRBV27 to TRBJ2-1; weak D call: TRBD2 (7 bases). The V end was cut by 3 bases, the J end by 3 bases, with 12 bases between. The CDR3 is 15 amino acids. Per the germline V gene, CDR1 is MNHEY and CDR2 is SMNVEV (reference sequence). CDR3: CASSFIGGGYNEQFF. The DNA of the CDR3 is TGTGCCAGCAGTTTTATAGGGGGGGGCTACAATGAGCAGTTCTTC.